This T cell receptor beta chain was captured by sequencing in a study of cytomegalovirus exposure and HLA in healthy donors. As regards this clone: Its antigen remains unknown.

J gave up 4 bases and V 4 bases, and 8 bases lay outside the gene matches. The CDR3 is made up of 15 amino acids. The germline V gene encodes CDR1 SGHTA and CDR2 FQGTGA. The PCR contained 60 Vbeta and 13 Jbeta primers. Method: immunoSEQ multiplex PCR; TCRdb's copy keeps in-frame clones and lacks some. The top ten hold approximately 2.1% of the sample, which has under 200,000 clones, 60% to 85% seen once. General observations from the study: Relative to equally common others, HLA-associated TCR beta chains showed greater clonal expansion in a later analysis. The number of N-insertions in an Asian-associated ancestry cluster was reportedly below the roughly 620-donor mean in a later analysis.

The V gene is TRBV7-3, the J gene TRBJ1-1, with 8 bases fitting TRBD1. What was sequenced was PBMCs. The receptor was isolated from a man aged 45-65 years in good health and CMV-seropositive. The DNA for the CDR3 is TGTGCCAGCAGCTCAGCAGGGGGCCGGGTCACTGAAGCTTTCTTT. Translation: CASSSAGGRVTEAFF.